One T cell receptor beta chain is described in this entry. Primers used in a second PCR of roughly 7 to 11 cycles were a sample-barcoded 5' primer and a J-beta primer mix. TCRdb re-analysed the 5' RACE reads in MiXCR, keeping a single row per CDR3 protein. Of around 900,000 distinct CDR3 sequences detected, 45% to 60% appear once; the ten largest clones hold roughly a fifth. The sample belongs to a study of blood T cells in healthy people across ages. CDR1 and CDR2 from the germline V gene are SQVTM and ANQGSEA. The CDR3 is made up of 13 amino acids. The sequenced material came from blood. The TCR was taken from a woman aged 55 to 70 in good health. The chain has TRBV29-1 and TRBJ1-4, with D uncertain. CDR3 in amino acids: CRDEGLSNEKLFF. For the CDR3, the DNA is TGCAGAGATGAAGGACTCTCCAATGAAAAACTGTTTTTT. The full variable domain, with the rest looked up from reference TRBV29-1 and TRBJ1-4, is SAVISQKPSRDICQRGTSLTIQCQVDSQVTMMFWYRQQPGQSLTLIATANQGSEATYESGFVIDKFPISRPNLTFSTLTVSNMSPEDSSIYLCRDEGLSNEKLFFGSGTQLSVL.